The rows below give T cell receptor beta chains drawn from one sample of a study of blood T cells in healthy people across ages. TCRdb reanalysed the 5' RACE reads using MiXCR and keeps one entry per CDR3 protein. This table has about 640,000 distinct CDR3 sequences, around 54% appearing once. The sequencing sample was made of blood. Receptor source: a man between 60 and 75 years old in good health. The CDR3 runs from the conserved cysteine through the conserved F or W. D genes are given only for firm matches. The size of a clone is reported for some rows only, either as once, few or many, or as a class for expanded clones.

D gene | J gene | clone size | V gene | CDR3 DNA | CDR3 protein
TRBD1 | TRBJ2-1 | - | TRBV15 | TGTGCCACCAGCAGGGGACAGGCGGATAATGAGCAGTTCTTC | CATSRGQADNEQFF
TRBD2 | TRBJ2-3 | - | TRBV12-3/TRBV12-4 | TGTGCCAGCACCCCGGGGGGGCGTGTAGATACGCAGTATTTT | CASTPGGRVDTQYF
- | TRBJ2-2 | few | TRBV20-1 | TGCAGTGCTAGTTACGCTAGCACCGGGGAGCTGTTTTTT | CSASYASTGELFF
- | TRBJ2-7 | - | TRBV6-2/TRBV6-3 | TGTGCCAGCAGCCCAGGTTTCTACTACGAGCAGTACTTC | CASSPGFYYEQYF
- | TRBJ2-1 | - | TRBV20-1 | TGCAGTGCGCCCCGGACCGATGCCTACAATGAGCAGTTCTTC | CSAPRTDAYNEQFF
TRBD2 | TRBJ2-7 | few | TRBV7-2 | TGTGCCAGCAGCAAAGGGACTAGCTGGGACGAGCAGTACTTC | CASSKGTSWDEQYF
TRBD2 | TRBJ2-1 | - | TRBV20-1 | TGCAGTGCTACCAGTCTAGCGGGGAGCCACAATGAGCAGTTCTTC | CSATSLAGSHNEQFF
TRBD1 | TRBJ2-7 | - | TRBV11-2 | TGTGCCAGCAGCTTACAATGGACCCGGGACAGGGTGGTGGACGAGCAGTACTTC | CASSLQWTRDRVVDEQYF
TRBD1 | TRBJ1-1 | - | TRBV7-2 | TGTGCCAGCAGCTTAGGGGCACAGGGGGCACAAACTGAAGCTTTCTTT | CASSLGAQGAQTEAFF
TRBD1 | TRBJ2-1 | - | TRBV2 | TGTGCCAGCAGAGGGACAGCCCACAGGGAGCAGTTCTTC | CASRGTAHREQFF
- | TRBJ1-1 | - | TRBV5-4 | TGTGCCAGCAGCTCGCCGGGGGGGCGCAGTACTGAAGCTTTCTTT | CASSSPGGRSTEAFF
- | TRBJ2-3 | few | TRBV7-2 | TGTGCCAGCAGCTTACCGGGTACGCAGTATTTT | CASSLPGTQYF
- | TRBJ2-1 | - | TRBV5-1 | TGCGCCAGCAGCACGGGGAGCCTAAACAATGAGCAGTTCTTC | CASSTGSLNNEQFF
- | TRBJ1-2 | - | TRBV9 | TGTGCCAGCAGCGTAGGCCCTGACTATGGCTACACCTTC | CASSVGPDYGYTF
TRBD1 | TRBJ2-7 | few | TRBV10-3 | TGTGCCATCAGTGACCTCTCCGGGACAGGGGGCCACGAGCAGTACTTC | CAISDLSGTGGHEQYF
TRBD2 | TRBJ2-5 | - | TRBV20-1 | TGCAGTGCTAGAGGGGTTAGCGGGGGCCTCCAAGAGACCCAGTACTTC | CSARGVSGGLQETQYF
- | TRBJ2-2 | - | TRBV12-3/TRBV12-4 | TGTGCCAGCAGTTTAAGGGGATCGAACACCGGGGAGCTGTTTTTT | CASSLRGSNTGELFF
TRBD1 | TRBJ2-7 | - | TRBV7-9 | TGTGTCAGCAGCAAAAGGACAGGGGCCGCCTACGAGCAGTACTTC | CVSSKRTGAAYEQYF
- | TRBJ2-4 | - | TRBV29-1 | TGCAGCGTTGAGGAGGGATCAGGAAACATTCAGTACTTC | CSVEEGSGNIQYF
- | TRBJ1-5 | few | TRBV2 | TGTGCCAGCAGGCTAATAGGGGTCGGCAATCAGCCCCAGCATTTT | CASRLIGVGNQPQHF
- | TRBJ2-7 | - | TRBV20-1 | TGCAGTGCTAGGTCTCGGGCGGGGCATAGGGAGCAGTACTTC | CSARSRAGHREQYF
TRBD2 | TRBJ2-1 | many | TRBV20-1 | TGCAGTGCAATCTCCGGGGGGAGCTCCTACAATGAGCAGTTCTTC | CSAISGGSSYNEQFF
TRBD1 | TRBJ2-5 | - | TRBV20-1 | TGCAGTGTTAGACAGGGCCACTCCCAAGAGACCCAGTACTTC | CSVRQGHSQETQYF
TRBD2 | TRBJ2-7 | - | TRBV20-1 | TGCAGTGCCAGACCGGGGGGACTAGCCCCCTACGAGCAGTACTTC | CSARPGGLAPYEQYF
- | TRBJ1-2 | - | TRBV7-2 | TGTGCCAGCGGGGGGGAGAACTATGGCTACACCTTC | CASGGENYGYTF
- | TRBJ2-1 | - | TRBV2 | TGTGCCAGCAGTGAATTTTTCGATGAGCAGTTCTTC | CASSEFFDEQFF
- | TRBJ2-1 | many | TRBV5-1 | TGCGCCAGCAGAGGGGACTCCACCTCCTACAATGAGCAGTTCTTC | CASRGDSTSYNEQFF
- | TRBJ2-3 | - | TRBV10-3 | TGTGCCATCAGGGGGGAGGGCACAGATACGCAGTATTTT | CAIRGEGTDTQYF
TRBD2 | TRBJ2-4 | - | TRBV20-1 | TGCAGTGCTTCGACTAGCCGGGAAAACATTCAGTACTTC | CSASTSRENIQYF
TRBD1 | TRBJ1-2 | - | TRBV6-5 | TGTGCCAGCAGCCCTCATTACAGGGGGCAGGGTAATGGCTACACCTTC | CASSPHYRGQGNGYTF
- | TRBJ1-1 | - | TRBV7-2 | TGTGCCAGCAGCGCCGGGATGCTGAACACTGAAGCTTTCTTT | CASSAGMLNTEAFF
- | TRBJ2-1 | - | TRBV3-1 | TGTGCCAGCAGCCAGGTTAATGTGGGCGAATCCTATGAGCAGTTCTTC | CASSQVNVGESYEQFF
- | TRBJ1-5 | - | TRBV20-1 | TGCAGTGCTCAGCCCCGAACCAATCAGCCCCAGCATTTT | CSAQPRTNQPQHF
TRBD1 | TRBJ2-3 | once | TRBV29-1 | TGCAGCGTTGACAGGACAGGGACGTCAGATACGCAGTATTTT | CSVDRTGTSDTQYF
TRBD2 | TRBJ2-3 | - | TRBV14 | TGTGCCAGCAGCCAAGCCCGGGACCGAGGGACTAGCGGTCCCACAGATACGCAGTATTTT | CASSQARDRGTSGPTDTQYF
TRBD1 | TRBJ2-7 | few | TRBV7-9 | TGTGCCAGCAGTTGGAGGGGGGACAGGGACTACGAGCAGTACTTC | CASSWRGDRDYEQYF
TRBD2 | TRBJ2-7 | - | TRBV2 | TGTGCCAGTTCGTTTCTAGCGGGGGCTAATGAGCAGTACTTC | CASSFLAGANEQYF
TRBD2 | TRBJ2-5 | - | TRBV13 | TGTGCCAGCACCCAGCAGCGGGGGCAACAAGAGACCCAGTACTTC | CASTQQRGQQETQYF
- | TRBJ2-6 | - | TRBV29-1 | TGCAGCGTTGAGCGGGACGTTCACTCTGGGGCCAACGTCCTGACTTTC | CSVERDVHSGANVLTF
- | TRBJ2-4 | - | TRBV11-2 | TGTGTCAGCAGCTCCCACTTGGGCAGGGGGGGAGACATTCAGTACTTC | CVSSSHLGRGGDIQYF
- | TRBJ2-3 | few | TRBV6-5 | TGTGCCAGCAGTTACATTGATACGCAGTATTTT | CASSYIDTQYF
TRBD1 | TRBJ1-2 | - | TRBV3-1 | TGTGCCAGCAGCCGGACAGGGGATGGCTACACCTTC | CASSRTGDGYTF
- | TRBJ1-4 | - | TRBV7-9 | TGTGCCGGGGGAGGATTTGGTGAAAAACTGTTTTTT | CAGGGFGEKLFF
- | TRBJ2-7 | few | TRBV4-1 | TGCGCCAGCAGCCCGACGGACCTACCCTACGAGCAGTACTTC | CASSPTDLPYEQYF
TRBD2 | TRBJ2-7 | few | TRBV2 | TGTGCCAGCAACCTACTAGCGGGGGTCTCCTACGAGCAGTACTTC | CASNLLAGVSYEQYF
- | TRBJ2-2 | many | TRBV7-2 | TGTGCCAGCAGCTCCACCTGGTGGGGTTCCGGGGAGCTGTTTTTT | CASSSTWWGSGELFF
- | TRBJ1-6 | - | TRBV12-3/TRBV12-4 | TGTGCCAGCAGTTTTCGGGTTACCTCACCCCTCCACTTT | CASSFRVTSPLHF
- | TRBJ1-2 | - | TRBV20-1 | TGCAGTGCTAGAGAGGGAGCAGGGCGCTATGGCTACACCTTC | CSAREGAGRYGYTF
- | TRBJ1-4 | few | TRBV6-6 | TGTGCCAGCAGCTGGGGGGGGATAAATGAAAAACTGTTTTTT | CASSWGGINEKLFF
TRBD2 | TRBJ2-4 | - | TRBV7-9 | TGTGCCAGCAGCTTAGACGGGAGGAACATTCAGTACTTC | CASSLDGRNIQYF
- | TRBJ2-5 | few | TRBV20-1 | TGCAGTGCTACGACCCTATCGTACCAAGAGACCCAGTACTTC | CSATTLSYQETQYF
- | TRBJ1-2 | - | TRBV12-3/TRBV12-4 | TGTGCCAGCAGCGCCCTTCTCCCGGGCCCTTACACCTTC | CASSALLPGPYTF
- | TRBJ2-2 | few | TRBV4-1 | TGCGCCAGCAGCCAACCCTACCGGGGAGAAGCGGCCGGGGAGCTGTTTTTT | CASSQPYRGEAAGELFF